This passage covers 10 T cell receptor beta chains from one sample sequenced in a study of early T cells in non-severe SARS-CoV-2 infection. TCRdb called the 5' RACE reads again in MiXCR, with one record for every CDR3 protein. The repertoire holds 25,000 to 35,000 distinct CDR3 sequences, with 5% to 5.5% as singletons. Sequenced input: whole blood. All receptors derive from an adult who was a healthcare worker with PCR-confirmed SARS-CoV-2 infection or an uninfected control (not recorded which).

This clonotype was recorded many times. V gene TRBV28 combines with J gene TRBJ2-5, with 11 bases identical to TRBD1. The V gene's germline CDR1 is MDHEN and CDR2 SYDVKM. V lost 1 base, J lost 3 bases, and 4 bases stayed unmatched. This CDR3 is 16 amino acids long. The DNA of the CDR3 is TGTGCCAGCAGTTTATCCGGGACAGGGGGAAAAGAGACCCAGTACTTC. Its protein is CASSLSGTGGKETQYF.

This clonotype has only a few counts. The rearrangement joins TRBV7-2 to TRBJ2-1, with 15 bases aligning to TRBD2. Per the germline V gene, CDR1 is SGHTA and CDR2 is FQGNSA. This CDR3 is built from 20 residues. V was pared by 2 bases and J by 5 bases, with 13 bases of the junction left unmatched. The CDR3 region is CASSLTTGTSGRMGDNEQFF. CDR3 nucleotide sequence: TGTGCCAGCAGCTTAACTACCGGGACTAGCGGGAGGATGGGCGACAATGAGCAGTTCTTC.

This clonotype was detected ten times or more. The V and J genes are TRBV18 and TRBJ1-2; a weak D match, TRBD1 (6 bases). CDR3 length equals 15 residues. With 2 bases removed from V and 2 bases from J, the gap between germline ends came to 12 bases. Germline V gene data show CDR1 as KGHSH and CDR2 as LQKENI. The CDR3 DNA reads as TGTGCCAGCTCACCAAACGGGGGGCCAAACTATGGCTACACCTTC. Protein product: CASSPNGGPNYGYTF.

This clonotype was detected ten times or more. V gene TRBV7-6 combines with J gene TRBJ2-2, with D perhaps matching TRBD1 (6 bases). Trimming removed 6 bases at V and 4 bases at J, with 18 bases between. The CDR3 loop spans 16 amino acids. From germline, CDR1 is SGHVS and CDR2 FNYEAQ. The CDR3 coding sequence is TGTGCCAGCAGTAAACAGGGAGCGCGTAGCACCGGGGAGCTGTTTTTT. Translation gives CASSKQGARSTGELFF.

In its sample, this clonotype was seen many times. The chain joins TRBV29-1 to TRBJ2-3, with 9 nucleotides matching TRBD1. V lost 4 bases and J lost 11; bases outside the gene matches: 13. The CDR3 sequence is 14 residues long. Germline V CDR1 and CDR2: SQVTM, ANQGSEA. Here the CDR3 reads CSVGGEQGALEQYF. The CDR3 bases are TGCAGCGTTGGAGGTGAACAGGGGGCGCTTGAGCAGTATTTT.

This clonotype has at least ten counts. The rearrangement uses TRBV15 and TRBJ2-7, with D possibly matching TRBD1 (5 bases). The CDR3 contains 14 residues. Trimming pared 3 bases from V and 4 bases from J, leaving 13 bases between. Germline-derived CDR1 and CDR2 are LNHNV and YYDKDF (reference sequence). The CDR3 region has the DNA TGTGCCACCAGCAGCTCGCAGGGCCAGTACGAGCAGTACTTC. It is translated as CATSSSQGQYEQYF.

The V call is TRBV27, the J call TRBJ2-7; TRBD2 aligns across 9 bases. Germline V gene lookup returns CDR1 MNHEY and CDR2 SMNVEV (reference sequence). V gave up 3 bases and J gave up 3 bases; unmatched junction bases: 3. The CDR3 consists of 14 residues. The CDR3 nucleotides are TGTGCCAGCAGTTTTGAGCGGGGGGACTACGAGCAGTACTTC. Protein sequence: CASSFERGDYEQYF.

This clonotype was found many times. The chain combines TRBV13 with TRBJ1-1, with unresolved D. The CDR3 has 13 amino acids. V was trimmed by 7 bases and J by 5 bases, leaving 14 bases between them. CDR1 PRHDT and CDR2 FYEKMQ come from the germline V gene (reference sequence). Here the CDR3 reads CASTPPSGTEAFF. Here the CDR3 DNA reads TGTGCCAGCACCCCTCCCAGCGGGACTGAAGCTTTCTTT.

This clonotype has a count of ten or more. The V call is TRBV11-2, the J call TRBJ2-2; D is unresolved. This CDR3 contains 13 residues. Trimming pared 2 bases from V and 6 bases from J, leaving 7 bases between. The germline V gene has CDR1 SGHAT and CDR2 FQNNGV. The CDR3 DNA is TGTGCCAGCAGCTTATCGACGGCCGGGGAGCTGTTTTTT. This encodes CASSLSTAGELFF.

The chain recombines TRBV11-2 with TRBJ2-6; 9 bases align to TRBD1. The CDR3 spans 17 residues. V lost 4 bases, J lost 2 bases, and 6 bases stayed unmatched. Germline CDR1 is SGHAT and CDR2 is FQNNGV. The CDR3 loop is CASSWGQGGPGANVLTF. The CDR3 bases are TGTGCCAGCAGCTGGGGACAGGGAGGACCTGGGGCCAACGTCCTGACTTTC.